One sample yielded the 29 T cell receptor beta chains listed below, sequenced in a study of blood T cell repertoires in COVID-19. Profiled with immunoSEQ multiplex PCR; TCRdb holds only in-frame clones, not every one. The sample holds more than 45,000 clones, 75% to 90% seen once. Sequencing was performed on peripheral blood. These receptors came from a woman aged 80 or over with COVID-19, enrolled during active disease.

This chain connects TRBV7-2 to TRBJ2-3; possible D gene TRBD1, 5 bases. CDR1 is SGHTA and CDR2 is FQGNSA in the germline V gene. This CDR3 has 15 amino acids. Trimming removed 2 bases from V and 3 bases from J, with 12 bases in between. Written as DNA, the CDR3 is TGTGCCAGCAGCTTAAGCGACAGACGAACAGATACGCAGTATTTT. Protein: CASSLSDRRTDTQYF.

The chain links TRBV15 to TRBJ1-1, with unresolved D. Per the germline V gene, CDR1 is LNHNV and CDR2 is YYDKDF (reference sequence). V lost 1 base, J lost 2 bases, and 8 bases lay in between. This CDR3 contains 14 residues. DNA for the CDR3: TGTGCCACCAGCAGAGGCGGAATAAACACTGAAGCTTTCTTT. It translates to CATSRGGINTEAFF.

The rearrangement links TRBV6-5 to TRBJ1-1, with 7 bases that match TRBD1. V shed 6 bases and J 2 bases; nucleotides not matched to a gene: 9. The CDR3 consists of 15 residues. Germline assignment: CDR1 MNHEY and CDR2 SVGAGI. The CDR3 bases are TGTGCCAGCAGACGAGACAGGGCCGTAAACACTGAAGCTTTCTTT. Protein product: CASRRDRAVNTEAFF.

This clone has only one observation. The chain employs TRBV5-6 and TRBJ2-2, with D unclear. Germline CDR1 is SGHDT and CDR2 is YYEEEE. The ends were cut back, 4 bases at V and 0 bases at J, with 10 bases in the middle. The CDR3 runs 15 residues. The DNA of the CDR3 is TGTGCCAGCAGCCTTCTAAGCACGAACACCGGGGAGCTGTTTTTT. Translating gives CASSLLSTNTGELFF. Combining the CDR3 with reference TRBV5-6 and TRBJ2-2 gives the whole variable domain DAGVTQSPTHLIKTRGQQVTLRCSPKSGHDTVSWYQQALGQGPQFIFQYYEEEERQRGNFPDRFSGHQFPNYSSELNVNALLLGDSALYLCASSLLSTNTGELFFGEGSRLTVL.

J is TRBJ1-5 and V is TRBV21-1; the D call in the table, TRBD1, was not verified against the DNA. TRBV21-1 counts as a pseudogene. CDR3 length: 18 residues. The DNA of the CDR3 is TGTGCCAGCAGCAACTTCGTACTCCCCAGGGCCCTCTATCAGCCCCAGCATTTT. This encodes CASSNFVLPRALYQPQHF.

The chain combines TRBV11-3 with TRBJ2-3; 7 bases fit TRBD1. V gave up 5 bases and J gave up 4 bases; unmatched junction bases: 12. Per the germline V gene, CDR1 is SGHNT and CDR2 is YENEEA. CDR3 length: 16 residues. In DNA, the CDR3 is TGTGCCAGCAGCCCGCGACAGGGTCTAGGTTCAGATACGCAGTATTTT. Translated, it gives CASSPRQGLGSDTQYF.

The V and J genes are TRBV13 and TRBJ1-6; 8 positions agree with TRBD1. V shed 5 bases, J shed 10 bases, and the junction held 4 bases outside the gene matches. The CDR3 runs 13 residues. From germline, CDR1 is PRHDT and CDR2 FYEKMQ (reference sequence). The CDR3 here is CASSAGGGSPLHF. The CDR3 nucleotides are TGTGCCAGCAGCGCAGGGGGCGGATCACCCCTCCACTTT.

The chain links TRBV5-1 to TRBJ1-1, with 10 bases aligning to TRBD1. Germline V gives CDR1 SGHRS, CDR2 YFSETQ. The V and J ends lost 2 bases and 4 bases, in that order; junction bases with no gene match: 8. This CDR3 has 16 amino acids. The CDR3: CASSLSAGTGVTEAFF. The CDR3 bases are TGCGCCAGCAGCTTATCAGCCGGGACAGGGGTCACTGAAGCTTTCTTT.

The J gene is TRBJ2-1, the V gene TRBV14; unclear D gene. The CDR3 covers 15 residues. Germline V gene data show CDR1 as SGHDN and CDR2 as FVKESK. Trimming took 1 base from V and 7 from J, leaving 14 bases between them. CDR3 region: CASSQGSFWANEQFF. The CDR3 nucleotides read TGTGCCAGCAGCCAAGGGTCTTTCTGGGCGAATGAGCAGTTCTTC.

The J gene is TRBJ2-7, the V gene TRBV6-5, with 7 bases aligning to TRBD1. Trimming took 5 bases from V and 3 from J; bases not matched to a gene: 7. Germline CDR1 reads MNHEY; CDR2 reads SVGAGI. This CDR3 is 14 amino acids long. The CDR3 bases are TGTGCCAGCAGTCTATGGACAGGTGGCTACGAGCAGTACTTC. Translating gives CASSLWTGGYEQYF.

This chain links TRBV3-1 (or the pseudogene TRBV3-2) with TRBJ2-7; 8 bases are a match to TRBD1. The CDR3 runs to 15 residues. V lost 1 base and J lost 1; bases outside the gene matches: 3. CDR1 and CDR2 (germline): LGHDT, YNNKEL (reference sequence). The CDR3 reads CASSQGTGSSYEQYF. CDR3 nucleotides: TGTGCCAGCAGCCAAGGGACAGGGTCTTCCTACGAGCAGTACTTC.

The chain joins TRBV6-5 to TRBJ2-1; D ambiguous. V was shortened by 5 bases and J by 5 bases, with 13 bases between the two germline ends. The CDR3 sequence is 14 residues long. Germline V gene lookup returns CDR1 MNHEY and CDR2 SVGAGI. The DNA for the CDR3 is TGTGCCAGCAGTCCCACCCCTAGAAACAATGAGCAGTTCTTC. Translating it yields CASSPTPRNNEQFF.

The genes are TRBV7-2 and TRBJ2-4; TRBD1 agrees at 7 bases. Trimming took 6 bases from V and 5 from J; bases not matched to a gene: 4. The germline V gene encodes CDR1 SGHTA and CDR2 FQGNSA. This CDR3 spans 13 amino acids. DNA for the CDR3: TGTGCCAGCAGGACCGACAGGGAAAACATTCAGTACTTC. It specifies CASRTDRENIQYF.

The chain joins TRBV10-3 to TRBJ2-3; the match to TRBD2 covers 12 bases. Germline-derived CDR1 and CDR2 are ENHRY and SYGVKD. The ends lost 7 bases at V and 2 bases at J; junction bases unmatched: 7. The CDR3 is 16 residues long. In nucleotides, the CDR3 is TGTGCCATCATGCTGACTAGCGGGGGAACCACAGATACGCAGTATTTT. Translated: CAIMLTSGGTTDTQYF.

The rearrangement links TRBV18 to TRBJ1-3, with D perhaps TRBD1 (5 bases). The V and J ends lost 6 bases and 0 bases respectively, with 15 bases between them. Germline values: CDR1 KGHSH, CDR2 LQKENI. The CDR3 extends over 16 amino acids. The CDR3 region has the DNA TGTGCCAGCTCCCTACTTACAGGCGTCTCTGGAAACACCATATATTTT. It translates to CASSLLTGVSGNTIYF.

This chain connects TRBV19 to TRBJ2-1, with a weak D call TRBD2 (5 bases). Germline V gives CDR1 LNHDA, CDR2 SQIVND (reference sequence). The length of the CDR3 is 15 residues. The V end lost 4 bases, the J end lost 1 base, and 11 bases lay between the germline ends. CDR3 region: CASSTPGGSYNEQFF. CDR3 DNA: TGTGCCAGTAGTACCCCTGGCGGGTCCTACAATGAGCAGTTCTTC.

The chain is built from TRBV6-5 and TRBJ1-2; 8 positions agree with TRBD1. The V segment lost 6 bases and the J segment 5 bases; nucleotides outside the gene matches: 8. This CDR3 region has 14 residues. The germline V gene has CDR1 MNHEY and CDR2 SVGAGI. The CDR3 here is CASSRGQGGYGYTF. CDR3 DNA sequence: TGTGCCAGCAGCCGAGGACAGGGAGGATATGGCTACACCTTC.

The genes are TRBV9 and TRBJ1-2, with 8 bases matching TRBD1. The CDR3 sequence is 15 residues long. After removal of 4 bases from V and 4 bases from J, the junction contained 9 bases not matched to a gene. Germline V gives CDR1 SGDLS, CDR2 YYNGEE. Here the CDR3 DNA reads TGTGCCAGCAGCCTAACTGGACAGGGAAGCTATGGCTACACCTTC. Amino acid sequence: CASSLTGQGSYGYTF.

This clone has more than one count but fewer than ten. The J gene is TRBJ1-5, the V gene TRBV7-6; 7 nucleotides line up with TRBD1. With V trimmed by 5 bases and J by 2 bases, 3 bases remained unmatched. This CDR3 is 14 amino acids long. The germline gives CDR1 SGHVS, CDR2 FNYEAQ. CDR3 loop: CASSQGDGNQPQHF. CDR3 DNA sequence: TGTGCCAGCAGCCAGGGGGATGGCAATCAGCCCCAGCATTTT.

A few counts support this clone. The chain employs TRBV5-1 and TRBJ2-7; TRBD2 matches 11 bases. CDR1 and CDR2 from the germline V gene are SGHRS and YFSETQ. The CDR3 has 15 residues. The V gene end was trimmed by 3 bases and the J gene end by 0 bases; junction bases not matched to a gene: 2. This CDR3 is CASSYTSGGSYEQYF. Here the CDR3 DNA reads TGCGCCAGCAGCTATACTAGCGGGGGCTCCTACGAGCAGTACTTC.

The rearrangement uses TRBV30 and TRBJ2-5, with a weak D call TRBD1 (6 bases). Trimming took off 0 bases at V and 5 bases at J, with 16 bases between the two ends. Germline V gives CDR1 GTSNPN, CDR2 SVGIG (reference sequence). The CDR3 sequence is 15 residues long. DNA of the CDR3: TGTGCCTGGAGTGTCTTGGGGGCAGGCGGCGAGACCCAGTACTTC. It is translated as CAWSVLGAGGETQYF.

This chain joins TRBV15 and TRBJ2-3, with D possibly being TRBD1 (6 bases). The CDR3 has 16 amino acids. Germline CDR1 LNHNV, CDR2 YYDKDF (reference sequence). V lost 1 base to trimming and J lost 5 bases, with 16 bases between them. DNA for the CDR3: TGTGCCACCAGCAGAGTTGAGGGGGACCCCCGAGATACGCAGTATTTT. Its protein is CATSRVEGDPRDTQYF.

The genes are TRBV21-1 and TRBJ1-1. TRBV21-1 is classified as a pseudogene. The CDR3 spans 19 residues. CDR3 sequence reads: CASTELGGPPPRLNTEAFF. The CDR3 coding sequence is TGTGCCAGCACAGAACTCGGGGGTCCGCCGCCGCGGTTGAACACTGAAGCTTTCTTT.

This clone has only one observation. The gene calls are TRBV27 and TRBJ2-4; TRBD2 might be the D (6 bases). This CDR3 region has 14 residues. Germline CDR1 reads MNHEY; CDR2 reads SMNVEV (reference sequence). Trimming cost V 6 bases and J 2 bases, with 11 bases left between them. The CDR3 loop is CASSRGGPKNIQYF. CDR3 in DNA: TGTGCCAGCAGCCGGGGAGGCCCCAAAAACATTCAGTACTTC.

V usage is TRBV9 and J usage is TRBJ2-1; 8 bases align to TRBD1. Germline assignment: CDR1 SGDLS and CDR2 YYNGEE. Trimming removed 4 bases from V and 9 bases from J; junction bases left unmatched: 6. CDR3 length: 13 amino acids. The CDR3 here is CASSSNDRGEQFF. In nucleotides, the CDR3 is TGTGCCAGCAGCTCGAACGACAGGGGTGAGCAGTTCTTC.

The chain has TRBV6-5 and TRBJ2-2; D remains unclear. V lost 2 bases and J 3 bases, leaving 7 bases between the germline ends. Germline values: CDR1 MNHEY, CDR2 SVGAGI. The length of the CDR3 is 14 residues. The CDR3 sequence is CASSYLADTGELFF. As DNA, the CDR3 is TGTGCCAGCAGTTACCTGGCAGACACCGGGGAGCTGTTTTTT.

The V gene is TRBV7-3, the J gene TRBJ2-2; 8 nucleotides line up with TRBD1. Germline V gene sequence: CDR1 SGHTA, CDR2 FQGTGA. After removal of 6 bases from V and 4 bases from J, the junction contained 7 bases not matched to a gene. The CDR3 has 15 residues. In nucleotides, the CDR3 is TGTGCCAGCAGTCGACAGGGGCGTAGCACCGGGGAGCTGTTTTTT. It is translated as CASSRQGRSTGELFF.

The V call is TRBV4-2, the J call TRBJ1-1, with 7 bases aligning to TRBD1. This CDR3 comprises 15 residues. CDR1 is LGHNA and CDR2 is YNFKEQ in the germline V gene. V shed 5 bases, J shed 1 base, and the junction held 7 bases outside the gene matches. CDR3 in DNA: TGTGCCAGCAGCTCAATGGACAGGACGAACACTGAAGCTTTCTTT. This encodes CASSSMDRTNTEAFF.

V is TRBV10-2 and J is TRBJ1-1; D not resolved. The germline gives CDR1 WSHSY, CDR2 SAAADI. CDR3 length equals 12 residues. Between the trimmed V and J ends, which lost 8 bases and 1 base, there was a span of 8 bases. CDR3 coding DNA: TGCGCCAGCTTAGAGGGGAACACTGAAGCTTTCTTT. Translating it yields CASLEGNTEAFF.